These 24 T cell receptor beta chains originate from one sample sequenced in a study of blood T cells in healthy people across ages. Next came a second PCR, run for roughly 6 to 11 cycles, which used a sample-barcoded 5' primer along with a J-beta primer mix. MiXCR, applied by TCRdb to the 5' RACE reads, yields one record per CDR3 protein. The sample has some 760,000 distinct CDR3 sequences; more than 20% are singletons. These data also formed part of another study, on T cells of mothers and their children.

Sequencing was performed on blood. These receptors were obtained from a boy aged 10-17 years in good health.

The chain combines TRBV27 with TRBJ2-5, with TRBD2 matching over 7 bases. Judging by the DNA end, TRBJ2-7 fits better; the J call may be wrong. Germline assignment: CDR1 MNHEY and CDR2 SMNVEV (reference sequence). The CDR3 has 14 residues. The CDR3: CASRNLLADYEQYF. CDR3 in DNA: TGTGCCAGCAGAAACCTTCTAGCGGACTACGAGCAGTACTTC.

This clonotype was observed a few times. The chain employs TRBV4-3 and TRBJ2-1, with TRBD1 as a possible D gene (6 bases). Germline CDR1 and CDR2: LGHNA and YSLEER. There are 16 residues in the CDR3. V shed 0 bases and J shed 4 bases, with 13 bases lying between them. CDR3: CASSQDRPGEYNEQFF. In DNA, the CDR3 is TGCGCCAGCAGCCAAGATCGGCCAGGGGAATACAATGAGCAGTTCTTC.

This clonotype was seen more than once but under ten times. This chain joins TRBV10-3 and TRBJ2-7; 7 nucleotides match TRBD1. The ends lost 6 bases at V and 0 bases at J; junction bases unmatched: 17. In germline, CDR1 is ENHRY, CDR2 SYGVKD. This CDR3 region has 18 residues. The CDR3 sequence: CAISDQGVQDVSSYEQYF. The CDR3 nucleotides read TGTGCCATCAGCGATCAGGGGGTTCAGGACGTCAGCTCCTACGAGCAGTACTTC.

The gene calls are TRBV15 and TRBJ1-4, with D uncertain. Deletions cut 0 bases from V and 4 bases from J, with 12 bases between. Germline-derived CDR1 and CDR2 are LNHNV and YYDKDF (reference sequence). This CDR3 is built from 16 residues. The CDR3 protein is CATSRESGSLNEKLFF. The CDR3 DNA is TGTGCCACCAGCAGAGAGTCCGGATCCCTTAATGAAAAACTGTTTTTT.

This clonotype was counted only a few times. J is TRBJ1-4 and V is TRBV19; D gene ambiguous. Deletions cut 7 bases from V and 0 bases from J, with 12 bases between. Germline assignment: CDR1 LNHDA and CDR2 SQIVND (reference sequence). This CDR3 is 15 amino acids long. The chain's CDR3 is CASTSAEATNEKLFF. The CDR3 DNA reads TGTGCCAGTACGTCGGCCGAGGCAACTAATGAAAAACTGTTTTTT.

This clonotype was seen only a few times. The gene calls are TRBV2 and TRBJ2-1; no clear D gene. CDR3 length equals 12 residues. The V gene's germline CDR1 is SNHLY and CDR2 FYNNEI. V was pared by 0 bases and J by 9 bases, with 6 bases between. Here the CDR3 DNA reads TGTGCCAGCAGTGAAGCGACGCTTGAGCAGTTCTTC. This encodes CASSEATLEQFF.

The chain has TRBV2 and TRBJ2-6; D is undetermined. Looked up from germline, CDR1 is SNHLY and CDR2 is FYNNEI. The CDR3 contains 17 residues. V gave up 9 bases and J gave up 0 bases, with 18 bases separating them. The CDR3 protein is CARVCLANNSGANVLTF. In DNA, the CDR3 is TGTGCCAGGGTCTGCCTGGCAAACAACTCTGGGGCCAACGTCCTGACTTTC.

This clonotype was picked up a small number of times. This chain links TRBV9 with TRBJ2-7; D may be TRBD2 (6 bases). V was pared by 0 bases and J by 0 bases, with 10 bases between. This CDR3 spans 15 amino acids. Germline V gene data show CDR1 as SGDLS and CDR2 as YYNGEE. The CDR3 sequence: CASSVGRGLSYEQYF. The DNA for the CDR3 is TGTGCCAGCAGCGTAGGGCGGGGCCTCTCCTACGAGCAGTACTTC.

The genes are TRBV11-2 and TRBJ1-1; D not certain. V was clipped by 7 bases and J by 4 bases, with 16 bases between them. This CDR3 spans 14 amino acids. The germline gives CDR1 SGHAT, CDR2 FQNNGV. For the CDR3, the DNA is TGTGCCAGCATCCACGGAGTGTCGCGCACTGAAGCTTTCTTT. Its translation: CASIHGVSRTEAFF. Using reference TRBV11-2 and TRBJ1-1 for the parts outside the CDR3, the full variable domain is EAGVAQSPRYKIIEKRQSVAFWCNPISGHATLYWYQQILGQGPKLLIQFQNNGVVDDSQLPKDRFSAERLKGVDSTLKIQPAKLEDSAVYLCASIHGVSRTEAFFGQGTRLTVV.

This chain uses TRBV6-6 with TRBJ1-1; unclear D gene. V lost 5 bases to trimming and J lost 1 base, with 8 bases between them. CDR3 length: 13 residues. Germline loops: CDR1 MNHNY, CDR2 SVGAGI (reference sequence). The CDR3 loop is CASSNPGNTEAFF. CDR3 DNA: TGTGCCAGCAGTAACCCGGGGAACACTGAAGCTTTCTTT.

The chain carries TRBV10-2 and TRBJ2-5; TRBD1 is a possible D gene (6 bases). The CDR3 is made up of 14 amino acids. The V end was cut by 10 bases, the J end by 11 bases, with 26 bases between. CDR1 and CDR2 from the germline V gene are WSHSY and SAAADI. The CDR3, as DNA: TGCGCCACTCATCCCGGGACACCCGGTTTGGAGCAGTACTTC. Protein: CATHPGTPGLEQYF.

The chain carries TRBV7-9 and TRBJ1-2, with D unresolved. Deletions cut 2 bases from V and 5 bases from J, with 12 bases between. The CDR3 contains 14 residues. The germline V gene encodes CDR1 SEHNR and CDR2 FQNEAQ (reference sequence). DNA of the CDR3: TGTGCCAGCAGCTTAAACGAGATTCCTTATGGCTACACCTTC. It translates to CASSLNEIPYGYTF. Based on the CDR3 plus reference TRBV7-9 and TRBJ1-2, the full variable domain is DTGVSQNPRHKITKRGQNVTFRCDPISEHNRLYWYRQTLGQGPEFLTYFQNEAQLEKSRLLSDRFSAERPKGSFSTLEIQRTEQGDSAMYLCASSLNEIPYGYTFGSGTRLTVV.

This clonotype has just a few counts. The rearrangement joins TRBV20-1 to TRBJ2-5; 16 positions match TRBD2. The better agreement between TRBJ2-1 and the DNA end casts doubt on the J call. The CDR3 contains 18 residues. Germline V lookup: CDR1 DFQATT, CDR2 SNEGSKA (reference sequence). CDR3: CSAIGDVKGLAGGYEQFF. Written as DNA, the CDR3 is TGCAGTGCCATCGGCGATGTCAAGGGACTAGCGGGAGGGTATGAGCAGTTCTTC.

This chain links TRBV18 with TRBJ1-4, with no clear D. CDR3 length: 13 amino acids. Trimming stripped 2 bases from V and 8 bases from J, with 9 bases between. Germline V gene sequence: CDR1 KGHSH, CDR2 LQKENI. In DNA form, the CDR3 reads TGTGCCAGCTCACCAGGTCGCCGGGAAAAACTGTTTTTT. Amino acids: CASSPGRREKLFF.

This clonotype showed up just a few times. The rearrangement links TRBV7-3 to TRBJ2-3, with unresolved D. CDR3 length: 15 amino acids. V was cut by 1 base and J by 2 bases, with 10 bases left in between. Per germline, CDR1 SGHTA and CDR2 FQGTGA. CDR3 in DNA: TGTGCCAGCAGCTTAAGGGCGTCAGACACAGATACGCAGTATTTT. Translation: CASSLRASDTDTQYF.

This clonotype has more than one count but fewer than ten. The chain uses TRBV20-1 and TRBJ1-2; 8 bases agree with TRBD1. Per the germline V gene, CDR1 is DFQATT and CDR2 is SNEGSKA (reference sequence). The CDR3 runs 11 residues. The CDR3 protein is CINDRGNGYTF. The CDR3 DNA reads TGCATCAATGACAGGGGTAATGGCTACACCTTC.

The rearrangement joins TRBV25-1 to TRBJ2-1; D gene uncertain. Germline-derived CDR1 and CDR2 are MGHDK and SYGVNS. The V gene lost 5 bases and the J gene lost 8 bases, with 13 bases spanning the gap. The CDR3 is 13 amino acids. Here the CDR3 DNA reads TGTGCCAGCAGTAGCGAGGCTTGGGATGAGCAGTTCTTC. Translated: CASSSEAWDEQFF.

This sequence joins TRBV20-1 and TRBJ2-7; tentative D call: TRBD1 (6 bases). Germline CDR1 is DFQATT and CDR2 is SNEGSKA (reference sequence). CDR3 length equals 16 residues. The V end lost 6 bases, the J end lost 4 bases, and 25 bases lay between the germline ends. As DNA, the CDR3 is TGCAGTGCCAAGGGGCAGGGGATACTCCAAGAATACGAGCAGTACTTC. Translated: CSAKGQGILQEYEQYF.

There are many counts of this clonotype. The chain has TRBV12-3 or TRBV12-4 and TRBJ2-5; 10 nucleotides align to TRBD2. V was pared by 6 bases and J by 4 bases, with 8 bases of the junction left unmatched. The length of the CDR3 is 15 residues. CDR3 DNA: TGTGCCAGCAGGCCTAGCGGGGGTATTGTAGAGACCCAGTACTTC. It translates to CASRPSGGIVETQYF.

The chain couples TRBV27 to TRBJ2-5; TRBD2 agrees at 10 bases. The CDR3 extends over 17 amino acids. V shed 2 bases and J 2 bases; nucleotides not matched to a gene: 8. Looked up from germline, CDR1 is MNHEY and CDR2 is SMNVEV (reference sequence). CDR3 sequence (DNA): TGTGCCAGCAGTTTAAGGGCTAGCGGGGGCCCTCAAGAGACCCAGTACTTC. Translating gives CASSLRASGGPQETQYF.

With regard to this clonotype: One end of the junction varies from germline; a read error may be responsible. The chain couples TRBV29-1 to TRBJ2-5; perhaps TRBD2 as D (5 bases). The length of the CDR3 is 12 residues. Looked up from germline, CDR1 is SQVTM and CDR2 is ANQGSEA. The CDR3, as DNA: TGCAGCGTTCGAGGGTACCAAGATACCCAGTACTTC. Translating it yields CSVRGYQDTQYF.

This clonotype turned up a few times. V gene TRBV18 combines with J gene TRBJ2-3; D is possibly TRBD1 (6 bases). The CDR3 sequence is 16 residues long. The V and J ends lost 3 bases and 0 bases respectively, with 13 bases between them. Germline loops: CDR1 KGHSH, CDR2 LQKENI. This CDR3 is CASSPVTGESTDTQYF. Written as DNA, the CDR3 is TGTGCCAGCTCACCTGTGACAGGAGAAAGCACAGATACGCAGTATTTT.

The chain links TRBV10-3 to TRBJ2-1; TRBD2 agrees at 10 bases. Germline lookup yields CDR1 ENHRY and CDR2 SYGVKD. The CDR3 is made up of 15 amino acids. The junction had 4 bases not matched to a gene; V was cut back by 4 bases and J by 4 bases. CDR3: CAISASGGAYNEQFF. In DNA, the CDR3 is TGTGCCATCAGTGCCAGCGGGGGGGCATACAATGAGCAGTTCTTC.

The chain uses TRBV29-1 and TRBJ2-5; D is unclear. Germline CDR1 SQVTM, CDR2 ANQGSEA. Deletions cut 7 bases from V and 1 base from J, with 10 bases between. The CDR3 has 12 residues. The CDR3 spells CSGSLGQETQYF. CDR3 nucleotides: TGCAGCGGATCCCTGGGCCAAGAGACCCAGTACTTC.